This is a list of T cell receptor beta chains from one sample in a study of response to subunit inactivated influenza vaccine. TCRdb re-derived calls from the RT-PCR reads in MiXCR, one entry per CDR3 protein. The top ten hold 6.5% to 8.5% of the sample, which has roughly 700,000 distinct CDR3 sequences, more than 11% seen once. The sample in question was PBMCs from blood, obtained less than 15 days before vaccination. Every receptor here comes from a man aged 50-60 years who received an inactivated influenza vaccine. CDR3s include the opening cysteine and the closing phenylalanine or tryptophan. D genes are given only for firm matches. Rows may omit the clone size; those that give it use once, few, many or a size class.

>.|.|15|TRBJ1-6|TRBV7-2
TGTGCCAGCAGCTTAGATCGGGGTTATAATTCACCCCTCCACTTT
CASSLDRGYNSPLHF
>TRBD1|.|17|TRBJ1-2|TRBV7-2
TGTGCCCGCTTCGGGGACAGTCTTCCTAAGGTGCCCAATGGCTACACCTTC
CARFGDSLPKVPNGYTF
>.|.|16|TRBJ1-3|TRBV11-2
TGTGCCAGCAGCTTAGATAGAACAGGACTTGGAAACACCATATATTTT
CASSLDRTGLGNTIYF
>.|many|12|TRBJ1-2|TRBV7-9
TGTGCCAGCAGCTTAGACAGCTATGGCTACACCTTC
CASSLDSYGYTF
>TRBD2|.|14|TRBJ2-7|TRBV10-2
TGCGCCAGCAGTGAGTCTGGACTAGGTTACGAGCAGTACTTC
CASSESGLGYEQYF
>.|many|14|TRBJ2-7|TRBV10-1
TGCGCCAGCAGTGAGGTATTCCGACCCTACGAGCAGTACTTC
CASSEVFRPYEQYF
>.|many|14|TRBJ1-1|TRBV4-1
TGCGCCAGCAGCCCGGGGGTTGAGACCGCTGAAGCTTTCTTT
CASSPGVETAEAFF
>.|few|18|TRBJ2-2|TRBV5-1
TGCGCCAGCAGCTTGGTGCTAGCAGCTATAACGAACACCGGGGAGCTGTTTTTT
CASSLVLAAITNTGELFF
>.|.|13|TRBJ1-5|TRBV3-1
TGTGCCAGCAGCCAAAACCAAGATCGGCCCCAGCATTTT
CASSQNQDRPQHF
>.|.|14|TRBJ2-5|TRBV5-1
TGCGCCAGCGCCCGGTCTCGGGGGCAAGAGACCCAGTACTTC
CASARSRGQETQYF
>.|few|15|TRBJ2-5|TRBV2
TGTGCCAGCACTATAGGCTTGGGGGACCAAGAGACCCAGTACTTC
CASTIGLGDQETQYF
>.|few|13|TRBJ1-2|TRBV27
TGTGCCAGCAGCCGACTCGACAGCTATGGCTACACCTTC
CASSRLDSYGYTF
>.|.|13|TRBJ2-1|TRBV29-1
TGCAGCGTTGAAATAATGGGTTACAATGAGCAGTTCTTC
CSVEIMGYNEQFF